The T cell receptor (beta chain) under discussion was sequenced for a study of vaccination and CD4 T cells after COVID-19. Overall study: From HCoV-229E, HCoV-OC43, HCoV-NL63 and SARS-CoV-2, overlapping spike peptides were used to stimulate the cells.

General study results and limits: The authors studied relatively few convalescent patients and analyzed no early post-infection timepoints. There was no significant change from around 21 to 38 median reactive clonotypes.

The CDR3 spans 15 residues. V lost 0 bases to trimming and J lost 1 base, with 10 bases between them. The germline gives CDR1 SGHRS, CDR2 YFSETQ. As for this clonotype: Its specificity is not known.

Treatment here: approximately 10-day PBMC culture with coronavirus spike peptide pools or control peptides (ViraFEST assay). TCR sequencing followed the expansion of antigen-specific T cells with peptide pools in ViraFEST. Scientists ran DNA taken from cultured CD4+ T cells through the Oncomine TCR Beta short-read assay for sequencing. MiXCR, applied by TCRdb to the PCR reads, yields one record per CDR3 protein. Of some 15,000 distinct CDR3 sequences listed, over 55% are singletons. Sequenced input: CD4+ T cells from blood, cultured in vitro. This TCR derives from a human donor who had recovered from COVID-19. The V and J genes are TRBV5-1 and TRBJ1-1; D gene unclear. The chain's CDR3 is CASSLARARNTEAFF. The CDR3 region has the DNA TGCGCCAGCAGCTTGGCGCGGGCGCGGAACACTGAAGCTTTCTTT. The full variable domain, with the rest looked up from reference TRBV5-1 and TRBJ1-1, is KAGVTQTPRYLIKTRGQQVTLSCSPISGHRSVSWYQQTPGQGLQFLFEYFSETQRNKGNFPGRFSGRQFSNSRSEMNVSTLELGDSALYLCASSLARARNTEAFFGQGTRLTVV.